The present entry profiles one T cell receptor (beta chain) with its context. The antigen is unknown. The data originate from a study of OX40 agonist ivuxolimab in advanced cancers. At the level of the study: Patients with prior anti-PD-1, anti-PD-L1 or anti-CTLA-4 therapy were eligible; about 41% had some. Three patients got partial responses; one had hepatocellular carcinoma and two had cutaneous melanoma.

This CDR3 has 12 amino acids. Germline CDR1 is SNHLY and CDR2 is FYNNEI. V dropped 9 bases and J dropped 0 bases, with 8 bases sitting between them. TCRdb keeps only in-frame clones here, not all; method: immunoSEQ multiplex PCR. The sample has about 30,000 clones, more than 75% seen once. Overall study results and limits: At 0.1 to 3.0 mg/kg and by week 6, clonal expansion occurred in CD4+ and CD8+ blood T cells.

This material consisted of CD4+ or CD8+ T cells sorted from blood, taken in a trial of the OX40 agonist ivuxolimab. The V gene is TRBV2, the J gene TRBJ1-1, with D perhaps matching TRBD1 (5 bases). This TCR was recovered from an adult with an advanced solid tumor such as melanoma, head and neck, liver or kidney cancer. The CDR3 coding sequence is TGTGCCAGTGGACATCTGAACACTGAAGCTTTCTTT. Protein: CASGHLNTEAFF.